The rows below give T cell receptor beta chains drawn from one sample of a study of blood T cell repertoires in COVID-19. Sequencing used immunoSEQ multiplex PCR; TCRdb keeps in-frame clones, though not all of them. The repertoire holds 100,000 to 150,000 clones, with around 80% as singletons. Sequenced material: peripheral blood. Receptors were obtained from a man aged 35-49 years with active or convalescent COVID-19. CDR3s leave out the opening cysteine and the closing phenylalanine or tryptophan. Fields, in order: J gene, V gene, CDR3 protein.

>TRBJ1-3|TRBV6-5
ASSYNSRSTIY
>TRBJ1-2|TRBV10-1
ASSESQGFGYT
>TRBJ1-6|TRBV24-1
ATSVGGPNSPLH
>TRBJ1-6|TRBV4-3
ASSQDEGLSGGSPLH
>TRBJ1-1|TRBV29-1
SATGLGTEAF
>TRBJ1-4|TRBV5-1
ASSSGTGFNEKLF
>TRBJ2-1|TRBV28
ASSFPGLAGGPEQF
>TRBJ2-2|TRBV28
ASRAGGRTGELF
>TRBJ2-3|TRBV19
ASEGQTDTQY
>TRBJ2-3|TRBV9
ASSVGGRMGTDTQY
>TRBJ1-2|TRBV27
ASSSPGTGSYGYT
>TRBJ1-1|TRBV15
ATSRDQNTEAF
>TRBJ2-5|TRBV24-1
ATQEGTGTQY
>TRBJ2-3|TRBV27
ASSLNRGTDTQY
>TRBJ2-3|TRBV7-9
ASEPAFTDTQY
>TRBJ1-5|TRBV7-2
ASSVSWGGHQPQH
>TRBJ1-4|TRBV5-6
ASSPEATNEKLF
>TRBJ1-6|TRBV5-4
ASSLASAGGWGSPLH
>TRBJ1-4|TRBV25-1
ASSGAANEKLF
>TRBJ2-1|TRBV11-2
ASSPWAGGNEQF
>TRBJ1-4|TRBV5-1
ASSLEGVGGGRGEKLF
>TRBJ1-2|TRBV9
ASSVDEQGYYGYT
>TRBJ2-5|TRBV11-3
ASSLGDSGAPGETQY
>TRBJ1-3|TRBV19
ASSISSGNTIY
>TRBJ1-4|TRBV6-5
ASSWDSYEKLF
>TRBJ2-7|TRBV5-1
ASSEAGTYEQY
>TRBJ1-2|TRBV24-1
ATSEGVSYGYT
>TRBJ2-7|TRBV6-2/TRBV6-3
ASSASGRLREQY
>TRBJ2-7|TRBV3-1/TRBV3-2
ASSNTGTGYEQY
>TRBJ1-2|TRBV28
ASSRPGLYYGYT
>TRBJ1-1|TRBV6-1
ASSEGGGRNTEAF